These 21 T cell receptor beta chains originate from one sample sequenced in a study of shared clonotypes between healthy human individuals. Here immunoSEQ multiplex PCR was the method, and the copy in TCRdb shows in-frame clones only, minus some. The data hold around 690,000 clones, with 80% to 95% observed a single time. The sample taken for sequencing was memory CD8+ T cells from PBMCs. The subset: CD45RO+ cells pooled with CCR7-negative TemRA cells. The receptors stem from a man younger than 30 in good health. Some clones in this sample may be carry-over from other donors' samples.

The chain joins TRBV28 to TRBJ1-3; D may be TRBD1 (6 bases). This CDR3 contains 16 residues. Germline values: CDR1 MDHEN, CDR2 SYDVKM. Trimming took 6 bases from V and 0 from J, leaving 15 bases between them. The CDR3 DNA reads TGTGCCAGCAGCTCTCCGGGGGCGGGCTCTGGAAACACCATATATTTT. Its translation: CASSSPGAGSGNTIYF.

This clone occurred a few times. The J gene is TRBJ2-7, the V gene TRBV5-1, with 7 bases aligning to TRBD1. The CDR3 runs 17 residues. V lost 0 bases, J lost 3 bases, and 12 bases stayed unmatched. Germline-derived CDR1 and CDR2 are SGHRS and YFSETQ. The CDR3 sequence: CASSLASRQGGVYEQYF. For the CDR3, the DNA is TGCGCCAGCAGCTTGGCCTCCCGACAGGGCGGTGTCTACGAGCAGTACTTC.

This chain links TRBV28 with TRBJ2-5; D possibly corresponds to TRBD2 (6 bases). The CDR3 consists of 14 residues. Germline V gene sequence: CDR1 MDHEN, CDR2 SYDVKM. V dropped 2 bases and J dropped 4 bases, with 11 bases sitting between them. CDR3 protein: CASSLAGSGETQYF. CDR3 coding DNA: TGTGCCAGCAGTTTAGCGGGAAGCGGAGAGACCCAGTACTTC.

V and J are TRBV7-9 and TRBJ1-1; a weak D match, TRBD1 (5 bases). The CDR3 runs to 12 residues. Germline lookup yields CDR1 SEHNR and CDR2 FQNEAQ (reference sequence). The V and J ends lost 11 bases and 7 bases respectively, with 17 bases between them. This CDR3 is CAGEQDGFEAFF. In DNA, the CDR3 is TGTGCCGGAGAACAGGACGGATTTGAAGCTTTCTTT.

This chain connects TRBV6-4 to TRBJ2-1, with 7 bases aligning to TRBD2. The germline V gene has CDR1 MRHNA and CDR2 SNTAGT. The CDR3 totals 15 residues. Germline trimming cut 2 bases from V and 1 base from J; bases unmatched to any gene: 2. CDR3 in amino acids: CASSDGTKSYNEQFF. The CDR3 coding sequence is TGTGCCAGCAGTGACGGGACTAAGTCCTACAATGAGCAGTTCTTC.

The V call is TRBV5-6, the J call TRBJ2-3; D is ambiguous. Germline loops: CDR1 SGHDT, CDR2 YYEEEE. The V gene lost 2 bases and the J gene lost 5 bases, with 6 bases spanning the gap. CDR3 length: 12 amino acids. Written as DNA, the CDR3 is TGTGCCAGCAGCTTTAGGAGAGATACGCAGTATTTT. This gives the protein CASSFRRDTQYF.

The V and J genes are TRBV10-3 and TRBJ2-2, with D tentatively TRBD2 (6 bases). V was cut by 5 bases and J by 6 bases, with 10 bases left in between. The CDR3 consists of 13 residues. The V gene's germline CDR1 is ENHRY and CDR2 SYGVKD. CDR3 sequence reads: CAISSGVAGELFF. The DNA of the CDR3 is TGTGCCATCAGTTCGGGAGTGGCCGGGGAGCTGTTTTTT.

The DNA of the CDR3 is TGTGCCAGCAGTACGCGACTAGCGGGAAACTACGAGCAGTACTTC. Protein sequence: CASSTRLAGNYEQYF. The V and J genes are TRBV27 and TRBJ2-7; 11 positions match TRBD2. Losses at the gene ends were 5 bases for V and 3 bases for J; bases not matched to a gene: 6. The CDR3 extends over 15 amino acids. Germline-derived CDR1 and CDR2 are MNHEY and SMNVEV (reference sequence).

The chain uses TRBV9 and TRBJ1-1; 8 nucleotides agree with TRBD1. V shed 1 base and J 3 bases; nucleotides not matched to a gene: 8. The CDR3 sequence is 16 residues long. Per the germline V gene, CDR1 is SGDLS and CDR2 is YYNGEE. CDR3 DNA sequence: TGTGCCAGCAGCGTATCGGGCAGGGGGCGTGACACTGAAGCTTTCTTT. Translation gives CASSVSGRGRDTEAFF.

The CDR3 here is CASSAPLPEAFF. In DNA form, the CDR3 reads TGTGCCAGCAGTGCCCCGCTCCCTGAAGCTTTCTTT. The chain recombines TRBV28 with TRBJ1-1; no definite D call. Trimming removed 5 bases from V and 6 bases from J, with 10 bases in between. The CDR3 covers 12 residues. Per germline, CDR1 MDHEN and CDR2 SYDVKM.

J is TRBJ2-5 and V is TRBV30, with D tentatively TRBD1 (6 bases). V gave up 3 bases and J gave up 1 base, with 15 bases separating them. The germline V gene encodes CDR1 GTSNPN and CDR2 SVGIG (reference sequence). The CDR3 is 15 amino acids. CDR3 in amino acids: CAWRQGENLQETQYF. For the CDR3, the DNA is TGTGCCTGGAGACAGGGTGAAAACCTCCAAGAGACCCAGTACTTC.

The rearrangement uses TRBV4-3 and TRBJ2-1; no definite D call. Germline V CDR1 and CDR2: LGHNA, YSLEER. The CDR3 runs to 12 residues. The V gene lost 8 bases and the J gene lost 5 bases, with 10 bases spanning the gap. CDR3 sequence reads: CASCNRDNEQFF. CDR3 nucleotides: TGCGCCAGCTGCAACCGGGACAATGAGCAGTTCTTC.

The chain recombines TRBV7-9 with TRBJ2-1; D is unclear. Trimming cost V 2 bases and J 3 bases, with 11 bases left between them. Germline V gives CDR1 SEHNR, CDR2 FQNEAQ (reference sequence). The CDR3 is 15 residues long. CDR3 loop: CASSLKGVRYNEQFF. The CDR3 bases are TGTGCCAGCAGCTTAAAAGGAGTTCGCTACAATGAGCAGTTCTTC. The variable domain in full, with the rest retrieved from reference TRBV7-9 and TRBJ2-1, is DTGVSQNPRHKITKRGQNVTFRCDPISEHNRLYWYRQTLGQGPEFLTYFQNEAQLEKSRLLSDRFSAERPKGSFSTLEIQRTEQGDSAMYLCASSLKGVRYNEQFFGPGTRLTVL.

V and J are TRBV7-3 and TRBJ2-5, with D uncertain. Trimming left V 5 bases short and J 7 bases short, with 14 bases between. The CDR3 totals 13 residues. Germline values: CDR1 SGHTA, CDR2 FQGTGA. The CDR3 here is CASSPTTRGTQYF. In nucleotides, the CDR3 is TGTGCCAGCAGCCCCACCACCCGAGGGACCCAGTACTTC.

The sample holds one count of this clone. This chain links TRBV13 with TRBJ2-2; 9 nucleotides agree with TRBD2. Germline V gene sequence: CDR1 PRHDT, CDR2 FYEKMQ (reference sequence). The CDR3 consists of 16 residues. The junction had 11 bases not matched to a gene; V was cut back by 5 bases and J by 7 bases. The CDR3 sequence: CASSPAGSGSIGELFF. DNA for the CDR3: TGTGCCAGCAGCCCAGCGGGTAGCGGGAGTATCGGGGAGCTGTTTTTT.

V gene TRBV9 combines with J gene TRBJ2-3; D tentatively fits TRBD1 or TRBD2 (6 bases each). The germline V gene encodes CDR1 SGDLS and CDR2 YYNGEE. Trimming cost V 4 bases and J 3 bases, with 18 bases left between them. This CDR3 region has 16 residues. The CDR3 DNA sequence: TGTGCCAGCAGCCCCACAGGGAACCGGGGGACAGATACGCAGTATTTT. This sequence encodes CASSPTGNRGTDTQYF.

The V gene is TRBV23-1, the J gene TRBJ2-7, with D maybe TRBD2 (5 bases). TRBV23-1 is noted as an ORF with a role that remains uncertain. V lost 6 bases, J lost 6 bases, and 18 bases lay in between. The CDR3 sequence is 14 residues long. CDR3 coding DNA: TGCGCCAGCAGACCCGGTCGGGTAGAGGGCGAGCAGTACTTC. As protein: CASRPGRVEGEQYF.

The chain carries TRBV25-1 and TRBJ1-5; TRBD1 might be the D (5 bases). Germline lookup yields CDR1 MGHDK and CDR2 SYGVNS. With 1 base removed from V and 0 bases from J, the gap between germline ends came to 16 bases. The CDR3 extends over 18 amino acids. CDR3 protein: CASSEFRPQAYSNQPQHF. The CDR3 coding sequence is TGTGCCAGCAGTGAATTCCGACCACAGGCTTATAGCAATCAGCCCCAGCATTTT.

The chain joins TRBV27 to TRBJ2-5; D uncertain. The germline gives CDR1 MNHEY, CDR2 SMNVEV (reference sequence). The CDR3 loop spans 16 amino acids. Trimming pared 5 bases from V and 5 bases from J, leaving 21 bases between. The CDR3 region has the DNA TGTGCCAGCAGTACACTCCCACGGGCCGGTTCGGAGACCCAGTACTTC. Protein: CASSTLPRAGSETQYF.

The chain combines TRBV30 with TRBJ1-2; D is ambiguous. This CDR3 region has 12 residues. Trimming stripped 3 bases from V and 12 bases from J, with 17 bases between. Germline V gives CDR1 GTSNPN, CDR2 SVGIG (reference sequence). This CDR3 reads CAWRVRRTGNTF. CDR3 coding DNA: TGTGCCTGGAGAGTACGGCGTACCGGGAACACCTTC.

The chain joins TRBV5-6 to TRBJ2-3; the D gene is possibly TRBD2 (5 bases). The V and J ends lost 4 bases and 6 bases respectively, with 18 bases between them. The length of the CDR3 is 15 residues. Germline CDR1 is SGHDT and CDR2 is YYEEEE. CDR3 nucleotides: TGTGCCAGCAGCGGCGGGCCTCACCTAGGGGATACGCAGTATTTT. This gives the protein CASSGGPHLGDTQYF.